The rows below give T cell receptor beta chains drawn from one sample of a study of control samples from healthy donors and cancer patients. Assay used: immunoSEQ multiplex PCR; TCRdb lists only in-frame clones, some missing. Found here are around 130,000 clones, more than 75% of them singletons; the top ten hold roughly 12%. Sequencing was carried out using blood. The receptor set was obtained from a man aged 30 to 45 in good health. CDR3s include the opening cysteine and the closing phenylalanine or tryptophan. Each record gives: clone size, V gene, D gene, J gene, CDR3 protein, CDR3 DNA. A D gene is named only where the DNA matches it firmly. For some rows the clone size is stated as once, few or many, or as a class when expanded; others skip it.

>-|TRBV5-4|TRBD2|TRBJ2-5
CASSLAGGGWEETQYF
TGTGCCAGCAGCTTGGCTGGCGGGGGTTGGGAGGAGACCCAGTACTTC
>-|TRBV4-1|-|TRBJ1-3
CASSQVGAGGFGNTIYF
TGCGCCAGCAGCCAAGTGGGCGCCGGGGGCTTCGGAAACACCATATATTTT
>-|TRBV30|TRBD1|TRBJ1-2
CAWSSPTWTGDGYTF
TGTGCCTGGAGTAGCCCCACTTGGACAGGCGATGGCTACACCTTC
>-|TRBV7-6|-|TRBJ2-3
CASSLVGTDTQYF
TGTGCCAGCAGCTTAGTAGGCACAGATACGCAGTATTTT
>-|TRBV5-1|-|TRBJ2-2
CASSLDTVSTGELFF
TGCGCCAGCAGCTTGGATACGGTTAGCACCGGGGAGCTGTTTTTT
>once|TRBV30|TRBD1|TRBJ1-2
CAWSVRGTGNYGYTF
TGTGCCTGGAGTGTAAGGGGGACAGGGAACTATGGCTACACCTTC
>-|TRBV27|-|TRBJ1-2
CASSLNRNYGYTF
TGTGCCAGCAGTTTGAACAGGAACTATGGCTACACCTTC
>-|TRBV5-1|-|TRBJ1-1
CASSFRGMNTEAFF
TGCGCCAGCAGCTTCAGGGGCATGAACACTGAAGCTTTCTTT
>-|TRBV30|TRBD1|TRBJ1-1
CAWDRGNTEAFF
TGTGCCTGGGACAGGGGGAACACTGAAGCTTTCTTT
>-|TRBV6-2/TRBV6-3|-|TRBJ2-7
CASSPRRYEQYF
TGTGCCAGCAGTCCCCGCCGTTACGAGCAGTACTTC
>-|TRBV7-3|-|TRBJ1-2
CASSLTNSDGYTF
TGTGCCAGCAGCCTTACCAACAGCGATGGCTACACCTTC
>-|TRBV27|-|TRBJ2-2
CASRKGISGTLGYTGELFF
TGTGCCAGCAGAAAAGGAATTTCAGGAACCCTAGGGTACACCGGGGAGCTGTTTTTT
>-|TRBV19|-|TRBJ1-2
CASSIIATVTGGYTF
TGTGCCAGTAGTATTATTGCTACAGTGACGGGTGGCTACACCTTC
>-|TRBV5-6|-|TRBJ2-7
CASSLRTYEQYF
TGTGCCAGCAGCTTAAGGACGTACGAGCAGTACTTC
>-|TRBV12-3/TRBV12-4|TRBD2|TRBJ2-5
CASRVSGGTQYF
TGTGCCAGCAGGGTGAGCGGGGGGACCCAGTACTTC
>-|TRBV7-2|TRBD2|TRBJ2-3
CASRLPGLATDTQYF
TGTGCCAGCAGATTGCCGGGACTAGCTACAGATACGCAGTATTTT
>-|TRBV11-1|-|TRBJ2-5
CASSQYTVYQETQYF
TGTGCCAGCAGCCAGTATACAGTTTACCAAGAGACCCAGTACTTC
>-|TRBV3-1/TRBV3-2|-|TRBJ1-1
CASSLLGQRNTEAFF
TGTGCCAGCAGCCTCCTCGGACAGAGGAACACTGAAGCTTTCTTT
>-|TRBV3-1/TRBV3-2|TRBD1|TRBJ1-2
CASSQEGGASGYTF
TGTGCCAGCAGCCAAGAAGGGGGCGCTAGTGGCTACACCTTC
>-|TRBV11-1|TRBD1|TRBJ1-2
CASSPPQKTGETF
TGTGCCAGCAGCCCCCCTCAAAAGACAGGGGAAACCTTC
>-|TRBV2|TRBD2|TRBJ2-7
CASSALGLAGGEQYF
TGTGCCAGCAGTGCCCTAGGGCTAGCGGGCGGAGAGCAGTACTTC
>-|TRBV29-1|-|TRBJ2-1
CGVDVGWEQFF
TGCGGCGTTGACGTGGGATGGGAGCAGTTCTTC
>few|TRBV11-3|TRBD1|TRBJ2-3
CASSPDGSGGSFTDTQYF
TGTGCCAGCAGCCCAGATGGGTCAGGGGGCAGTTTTACAGATACGCAGTATTTT
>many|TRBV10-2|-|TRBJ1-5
CATSTDSYNQPQHF
TGCGCCACTTCGACAGACTCATACAATCAGCCCCAGCATTTT
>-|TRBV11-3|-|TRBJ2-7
CASSLGSYEQYF
TGTGCCAGCAGCTTAGGGTCCTACGAGCAGTACTTC
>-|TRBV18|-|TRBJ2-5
CASSPLREETQYF
TGTGCCAGCTCACCCCTCCGAGAAGAGACCCAGTACTTC
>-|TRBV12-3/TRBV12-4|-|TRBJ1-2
CASSPQGIGGYTF
TGTGCCAGCAGCCCGCAGGGAATAGGGGGCTACACCTTC
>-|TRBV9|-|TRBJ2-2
CASSVEAKVDTGELFF
TGTGCCAGCAGCGTAGAAGCGAAAGTAGACACCGGGGAGCTGTTTTTT
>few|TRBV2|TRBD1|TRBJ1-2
CARGQDGYTF
TGTGCCAGGGGACAGGATGGCTACACCTTC
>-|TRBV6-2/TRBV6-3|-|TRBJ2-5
CASSYSRRETQYF
TGTGCCAGCAGTTACTCTCGGCGAGAGACCCAGTACTTC
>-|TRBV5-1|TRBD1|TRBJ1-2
CASSLGPSGTATNYGYTF
TGCGCCAGCAGCTTGGGGCCTTCCGGGACAGCTACTAACTATGGCTACACCTTC
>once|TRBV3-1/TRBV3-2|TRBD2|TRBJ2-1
CASSPGLGGVNEQFF
TGTGCCAGCAGCCCGGGACTAGGGGGTGTGAATGAGCAGTTCTTC
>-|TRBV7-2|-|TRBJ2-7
CASSLSGKGYEQYF
TGTGCCAGCAGCTTGTCGGGGAAGGGCTACGAGCAGTACTTC
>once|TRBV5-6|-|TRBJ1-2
CASSPLNGPGYTF
TGTGCCAGCAGCCCCTTGAACGGGCCCGGCTACACCTTC
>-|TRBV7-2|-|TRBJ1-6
CASSLSGHINSPLHF
TGTGCCAGCAGCTTATCAGGGCATATCAATTCACCCCTCCACTTT
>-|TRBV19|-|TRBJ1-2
CASKPRGGPNYGYTF
TGTGCCAGTAAGCCCCGGGGGGGGCCTAACTATGGCTACACCTTC
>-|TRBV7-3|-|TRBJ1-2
CASSLGVGGYTF
TGTGCCAGCAGCCTAGGGGTTGGGGGCTACACCTTC
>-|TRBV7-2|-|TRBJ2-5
CASTKEAGTQYF
TGTGCCAGCACTAAAGAGGCTGGGACCCAGTACTTC
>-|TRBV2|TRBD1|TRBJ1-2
CASKSTGSQGYTF
TGTGCCAGCAAATCGACAGGGTCTCAGGGCTACACCTTC
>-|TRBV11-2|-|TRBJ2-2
CASSLDLITGELFF
TGTGCCAGCAGCTTAGATCTAATCACCGGGGAGCTGTTTTTT
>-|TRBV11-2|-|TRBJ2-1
CASSLGGPPYNEQFF
TGTGCCAGCAGCTTAGGGGGGCCCCCCTACAATGAGCAGTTCTTC
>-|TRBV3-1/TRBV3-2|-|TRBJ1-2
CASSQGMGSYGYTF
TGTGCCAGCAGCCAAGGGATGGGGAGCTATGGCTACACCTTC
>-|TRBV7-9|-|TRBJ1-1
CASSLDRAIMNTEAFF
TGTGCCAGCAGCTTAGACAGGGCCATTATGAACACTGAAGCTTTCTTT
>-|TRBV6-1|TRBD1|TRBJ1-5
CASSEASTGVNQPQHF
TGTGCCAGCAGTGAAGCTTCGACAGGGGTCAATCAGCCCCAGCATTTT
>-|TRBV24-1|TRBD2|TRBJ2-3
CATSDPTSGGPTDTQYF
TGTGCCACCAGTGACCCCACTAGCGGGGGGCCCACAGATACGCAGTATTTT
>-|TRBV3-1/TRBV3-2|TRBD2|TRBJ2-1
CASSLSPSGGYHEQFF
TGTGCCAGCAGCCTCAGCCCAAGCGGGGGGTACCATGAGCAGTTCTTC
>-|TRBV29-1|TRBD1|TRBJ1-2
CSVERDSPYGYTF
TGCAGCGTTGAACGGGACAGTCCCTATGGCTACACCTTC
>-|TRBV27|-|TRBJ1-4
CASSSLGGTNEKLFF
TGTGCCAGCAGTTCCCTCGGTGGAACTAATGAAAAACTGTTTTTT
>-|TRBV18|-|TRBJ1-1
CASSPTTGFGTEAFF
TGTGCCAGCTCACCGACAACAGGGTTTGGCACTGAAGCTTTCTTT
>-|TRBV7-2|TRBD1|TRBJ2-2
CASSFTGGTGELFF
TGTGCCAGCAGCTTCACAGGGGGCACCGGGGAGCTGTTTTTT
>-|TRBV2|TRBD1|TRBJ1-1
CASGGQLNTEAFF
TGTGCCAGTGGGGGACAGCTGAACACTGAAGCTTTCTTT
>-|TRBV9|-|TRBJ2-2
CASSVGSEGPGELFF
TGTGCCAGCAGCGTAGGATCGGAAGGGCCCGGGGAGCTGTTTTTT